Many counts were recorded for the clone carrying this TCR beta chain. Antigen specificity is unknown. The sequenced fragment ends 3 residues before the CDR3 boundary, so the rest is inferred from the germline J gene. The germline V gene encodes CDR1 SGHRS and CDR2 YFSETQ. V lost 4 bases to trimming and J lost 5 bases, with 18 bases between them. The CDR3 covers 15 residues. The data stem from a study of T cell clonality in common variable immunodeficiency. Study-level results: CVID patient heterogeneity limited repertoire-clinical complication correlations. Authors noted CVID clonality's cause needs subpopulation repertoire sequencing. In common variable immunodeficiency, TCR beta chains reportedly carried fewer deletions and N-nucleotide insertions.

Libraries were prepared by immunoSEQ multiplex PCR; TCRdb keeps only in-frame clonotypes and omits some of them. The repertoire consists of around 52,000 clones, none detected only once. Both groups were predominantly of Caucasian heritage. V usage is TRBV5-1 and J usage is TRBJ1-1; the D gene is possibly TRBD1 (5 bases). The specimen sequenced was peripheral blood mononuclear cells. This TCR was recovered from a person between 18 and 75 years old in good health. Partial CDR3 DNA: TGCGCCAGCAGCGCCCACCCCGGAGGGGAAACTGAA. Translating it yields CASSAHPGGETE. The CDR3, in full, reads CASSAHPGGETEAFF.